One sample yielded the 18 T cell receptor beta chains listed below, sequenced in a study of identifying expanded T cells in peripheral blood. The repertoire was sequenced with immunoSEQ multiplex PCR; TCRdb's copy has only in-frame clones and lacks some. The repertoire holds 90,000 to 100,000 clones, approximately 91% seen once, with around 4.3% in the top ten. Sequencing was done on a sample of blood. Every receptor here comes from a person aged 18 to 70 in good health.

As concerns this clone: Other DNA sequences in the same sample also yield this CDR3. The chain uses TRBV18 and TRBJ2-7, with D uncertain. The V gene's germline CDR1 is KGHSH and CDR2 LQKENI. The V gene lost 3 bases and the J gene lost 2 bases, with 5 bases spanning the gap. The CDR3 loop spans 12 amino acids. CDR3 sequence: CASSPPTYEQYF. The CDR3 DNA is TGTGCCAGCTCACCTCCCACCTACGAGCAGTACTTC.

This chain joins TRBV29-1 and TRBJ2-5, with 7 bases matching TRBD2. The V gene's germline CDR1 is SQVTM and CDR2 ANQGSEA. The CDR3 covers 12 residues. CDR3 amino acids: CGAGEGEWEQYF. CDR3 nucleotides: TGCGGCGCGGGGGAGGGAGAATGGGAGCAGTACTTC.

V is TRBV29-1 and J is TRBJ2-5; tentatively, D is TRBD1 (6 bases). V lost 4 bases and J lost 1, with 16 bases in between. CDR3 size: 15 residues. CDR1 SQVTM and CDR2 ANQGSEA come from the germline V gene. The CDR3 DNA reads TGCAGCGTTGTTTGGCAGGGGCGCCTCCAAGAGACCCAGTACTTC. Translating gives CSVVWQGRLQETQYF.

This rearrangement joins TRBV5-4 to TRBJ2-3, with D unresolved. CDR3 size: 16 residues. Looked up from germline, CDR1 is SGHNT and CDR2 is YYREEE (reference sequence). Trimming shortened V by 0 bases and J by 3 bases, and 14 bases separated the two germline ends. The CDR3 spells CASSLAAGGGTDTQYF. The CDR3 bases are TGTGCCAGCAGCTTGGCGGCAGGCGGCGGAACAGATACGCAGTATTTT. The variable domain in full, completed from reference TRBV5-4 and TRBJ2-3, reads ETGVTQSPTHLIKTRGQQVTLRCSSQSGHNTVSWYQQALGQGPQFIFQYYREEENGRGNFPPRFSGLQFPNYSSELNVNALELDDSALYLCASSLAAGGGTDTQYFGPGTRLTVL.

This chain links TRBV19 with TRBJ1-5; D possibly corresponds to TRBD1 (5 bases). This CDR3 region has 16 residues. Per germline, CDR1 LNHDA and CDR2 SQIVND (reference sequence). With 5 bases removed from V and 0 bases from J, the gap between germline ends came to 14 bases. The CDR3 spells CASSPRGIDSNQPQHF. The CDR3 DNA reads TGTGCCAGTAGTCCCCGGGGCATCGATAGCAATCAGCCCCAGCATTTT.

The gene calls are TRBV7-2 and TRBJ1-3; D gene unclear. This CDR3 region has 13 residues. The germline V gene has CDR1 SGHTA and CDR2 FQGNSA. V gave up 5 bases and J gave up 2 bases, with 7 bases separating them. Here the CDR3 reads CASSLGPGNTIYF. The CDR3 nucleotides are TGTGCCAGCAGCCTTGGACCTGGAAACACCATATATTTT.

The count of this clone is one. The CDR3 DNA reads as TGTGCCAGCAGTTTAGCCCTGAGGACAGGGAGGGATGGCTACACCTTC. This translates into CASSLALRTGRDGYTF. This rearrangement joins TRBV28 to TRBJ1-2; TRBD1 aligns across 8 bases. The CDR3 length is 16 residues. The V segment lost 2 bases and the J segment 6 bases; nucleotides outside the gene matches: 11. CDR1 is MDHEN and CDR2 is SYDVKM in the germline V gene.

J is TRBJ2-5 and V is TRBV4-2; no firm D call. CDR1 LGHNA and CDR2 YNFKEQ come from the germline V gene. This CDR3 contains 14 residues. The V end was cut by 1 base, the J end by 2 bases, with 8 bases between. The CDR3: CASSQVGRQETQYF. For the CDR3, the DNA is TGTGCCAGCAGCCAAGTCGGACGGCAAGAGACCCAGTACTTC.

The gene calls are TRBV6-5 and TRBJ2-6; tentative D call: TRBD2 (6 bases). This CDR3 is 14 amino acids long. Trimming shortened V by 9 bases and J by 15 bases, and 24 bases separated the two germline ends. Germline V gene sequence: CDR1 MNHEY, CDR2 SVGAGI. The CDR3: CASGGSPNGKALTF. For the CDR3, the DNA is TGTGCCAGTGGGGGGAGTCCCAACGGAAAGGCCCTGACTTTC.

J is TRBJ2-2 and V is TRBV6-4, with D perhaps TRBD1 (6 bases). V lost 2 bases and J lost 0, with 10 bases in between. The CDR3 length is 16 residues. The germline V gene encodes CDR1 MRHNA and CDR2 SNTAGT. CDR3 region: CASSDVAGANTGELFF. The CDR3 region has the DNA TGTGCCAGCAGTGACGTTGCAGGGGCGAACACCGGGGAGCTGTTTTTT.

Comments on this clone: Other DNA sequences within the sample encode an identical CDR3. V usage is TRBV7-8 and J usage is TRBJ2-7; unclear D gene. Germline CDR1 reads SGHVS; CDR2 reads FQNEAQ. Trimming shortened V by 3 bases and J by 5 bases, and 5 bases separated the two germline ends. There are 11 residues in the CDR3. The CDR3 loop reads CASSFRDEQYF. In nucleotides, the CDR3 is TGTGCCAGCAGCTTTAGGGACGAGCAGTACTTC.

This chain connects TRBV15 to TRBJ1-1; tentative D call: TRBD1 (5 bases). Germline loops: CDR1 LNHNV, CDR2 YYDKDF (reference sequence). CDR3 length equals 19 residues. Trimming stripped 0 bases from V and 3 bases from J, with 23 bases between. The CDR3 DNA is TGTGCCACCAGCAGAGATCAGGAACCGGGGCCGCGAGGGGACACTGAAGCTTTCTTT. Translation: CATSRDQEPGPRGDTEAFF.

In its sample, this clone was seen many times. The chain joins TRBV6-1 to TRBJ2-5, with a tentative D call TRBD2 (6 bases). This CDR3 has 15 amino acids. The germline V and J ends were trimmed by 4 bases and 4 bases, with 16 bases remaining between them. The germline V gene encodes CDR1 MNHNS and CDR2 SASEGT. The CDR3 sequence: CASSAQFGGGETQYF. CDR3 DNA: TGTGCCAGCAGTGCCCAATTTGGGGGAGGAGAGACCCAGTACTTC.

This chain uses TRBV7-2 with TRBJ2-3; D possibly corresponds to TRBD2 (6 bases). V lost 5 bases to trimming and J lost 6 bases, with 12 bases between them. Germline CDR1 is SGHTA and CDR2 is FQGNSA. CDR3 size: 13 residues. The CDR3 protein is CASSQRVGDTQYF. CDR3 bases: TGTGCCAGCAGCCAGCGGGTTGGGGATACGCAGTATTTT. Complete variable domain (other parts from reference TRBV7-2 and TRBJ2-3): GAGVSQSPSNKVTEKGKDVELRCDPISGHTALYWYRQSLGQGLEFLIYFQGNSAPDKSGLPSDRFSAERTGGSVSTLTIQRTQQEDSAVYLCASSQRVGDTQYFGPGTRLTVL.

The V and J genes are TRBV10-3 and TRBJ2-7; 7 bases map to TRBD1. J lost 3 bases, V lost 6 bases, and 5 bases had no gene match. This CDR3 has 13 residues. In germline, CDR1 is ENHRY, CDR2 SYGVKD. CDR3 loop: CAISPDRYYEQYF. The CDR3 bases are TGTGCCATCAGCCCGGACAGGTACTACGAGCAGTACTTC.

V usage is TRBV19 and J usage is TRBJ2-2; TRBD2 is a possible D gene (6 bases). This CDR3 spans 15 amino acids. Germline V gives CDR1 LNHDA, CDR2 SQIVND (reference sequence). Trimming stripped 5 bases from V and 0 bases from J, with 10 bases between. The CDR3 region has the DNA TGTGCCAGTAGTCCGGGACTCGCGAACACCGGGGAGCTGTTTTTT. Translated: CASSPGLANTGELFF.

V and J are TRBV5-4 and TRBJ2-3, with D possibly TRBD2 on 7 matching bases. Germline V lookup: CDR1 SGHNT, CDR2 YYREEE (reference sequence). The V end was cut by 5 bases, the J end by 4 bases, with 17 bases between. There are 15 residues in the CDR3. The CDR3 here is CASRLGGGPADTQYF. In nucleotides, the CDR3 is TGTGCCAGCAGATTAGGGGGAGGGCCGGCAGATACGCAGTATTTT.

The CDR3 DNA reads as TGTGCCTGGAGTTCCGGGACAGGGGATTACGAGCAGTACTTC. This sequence encodes CAWSSGTGDYEQYF. The rearrangement joins TRBV30 to TRBJ2-7; 10 nucleotides agree with TRBD1. The CDR3 has 14 amino acids. V gave up 2 bases and J gave up 4 bases; unmatched junction bases: 5. Germline V gene data show CDR1 as GTSNPN and CDR2 as SVGIG (reference sequence).